The present T cell receptor beta chain was sequenced within a study of regulatory T cells in long-lasting Graves disease. As for this clonotype: A much larger clone differs from this one at a single base, so this may be a read error.

The CDR3 loop spans 12 amino acids. Germline-derived CDR1 and CDR2 are KGHDR and SFDVKD. iRepertoire HTBI primers and Arm-PCR of CDR3 regions built TCR beta libraries. One entry per CDR3 protein, called by TCRdb with MiXCR from the multiplex PCR reads. The sample has 300,000 or so distinct CDR3 sequences, roughly a fifth seen once; the top ten hold roughly 27%. Regarding time point: persistent/refractory GD, antithyroid drugs over 5 years with positive TRAb. The TCR library was prepared using RNA isolated from PBMCs. This chain links TRBV24-1 with TRBJ1-1; D gene unclear. This TCR derives from a female donor with Graves disease. The sample was peripheral blood mononuclear cells (PBMCs), taken when the disease was refractory, from a patient treated with antithyroid drugs. The CDR3, as DNA: TGTGCCGCCAGTGATTTCGGCAGGGAAGCTTTCTTT. It translates to CAASDFGREAFF.